The subject of this entry is one T cell receptor (beta chain). The antigen remains undetermined. J gave up 4 bases and V 2 bases, and 6 bases lay outside the gene matches. Germline V gene sequence: CDR1 KGHSH, CDR2 LQKENI. The CDR3 runs 15 residues. Primers for the PCR totalled 60 Vbeta and 13 Jbeta. Measured with immunoSEQ multiplex PCR; TCRdb has only the in-frame clones, and not every one. This table has 150,000 to 200,000 clones, roughly 80% appearing once. This specimen comes from a study of cytomegalovirus exposure and HLA in healthy donors. Study-wide results and limits: Later on, an analysis showed TCR association rates differing by HLA locus, with DRB1 the most and HLA-C the fewest. HLA alleles showed associations with 16,951 TCR beta sequences in a later analysis, at a 0.05 false discovery rate. No immune exposure information besides CMV serostatus was available. Later analysis revealed greater clonal expansion in HLA-associated TCR beta chains than in equally common others.

The gene calls are TRBV18 and TRBJ1-1; 8 bases fit TRBD1. The sequence came from a human donor in good health. Sequenced material: PBMCs. The CDR3 protein is CASSPTGGRGTEAFF. The CDR3 bases are TGTGCCAGCTCACCAACAGGGGGTAGGGGCACTGAAGCTTTCTTT.